A single sample gave rise to the 26 T cell receptor beta chains below, sequenced in a study of T cells in Graves' hyperthyroidism and ophthalmopathy. TCR beta CDR3 regions were amplified from RNA. With the HTBI primer set, the TCR CDR3 went through a first round of RT-PCR. TCRdb re-called the multiplex PCR reads with MiXCR, one entry per CDR3 protein. The table records around 300,000 distinct CDR3 sequences, approximately 20% of them present only once. The sequencing input was blood. The source is a man aged 30-40 years with Graves' ophthalmopathy.

This clonotype was recorded many times. The chain links TRBV11-2 to TRBJ2-3, with D perhaps TRBD1 (6 bases). From germline, CDR1 is SGHAT and CDR2 FQNNGV. This CDR3 comprises 14 residues. Trimming took 1 base from V and 7 from J, leaving 12 bases between them. The CDR3 region has the DNA TGTGCCAGCAGCTTAGCCGACAGGCGGAATACGCAGTATTTT. This codes for CASSLADRRNTQYF.

This clonotype was observed a handful of times. The rearrangement joins TRBV11-1 to TRBJ2-5, with D possibly TRBD1 on 6 matching bases. V was cut by 6 bases and J by 13 bases, with 18 bases left in between. CDR3 length: 12 residues. Germline V CDR1 and CDR2: SGHAT, FQDESV (reference sequence). The DNA of the CDR3 is TGTGCCAGCAGTCTCCCAAGGGGGTTCCTGTACTTC. It codes for CASSLPRGFLYF.

This clonotype has only a few counts. CDR3 in amino acids: CASSIGLRFWWGYNSPLHF. The CDR3 nucleotides read TGTGCCAGCAGCATTGGACTGAGATTCTGGTGGGGTTATAATTCACCCCTCCACTTT. The rearrangement links TRBV5-8 to TRBJ1-6, with D uncertain. CDR3 length: 19 residues. Germline lookup yields CDR1 SGHTS and CDR2 YDEGEE. Trimming stripped 4 bases from V and 4 bases from J, with 24 bases between.

The chain recombines TRBV19 with TRBJ1-6; D is unclear. Germline V lookup: CDR1 LNHDA, CDR2 SQIVND (reference sequence). Deletions cut 3 bases from V and 3 bases from J, with 9 bases between. The CDR3 runs 15 residues. The CDR3 DNA follows: TGTGCCAGTAGTATGGGCCGGAGCTATAATTCACCCCTCCACTTT. It yields the protein CASSMGRSYNSPLHF.

This chain connects TRBV19 to TRBJ2-1, with a tentative D call TRBD1 (5 bases). Trimming removed 6 bases at V and 2 bases at J, with 8 bases between. This CDR3 is built from 13 residues. Germline values: CDR1 LNHDA, CDR2 SQIVND (reference sequence). CDR3 DNA sequence: TGTGCCAGTAGGAAAGGGGCCTACAATGAGCAGTTCTTC. Translated: CASRKGAYNEQFF.

The rearrangement joins TRBV24-1 to TRBJ2-1; 11 bases map to TRBD1. This CDR3 has 16 amino acids. Germline-derived CDR1 and CDR2 are KGHDR and SFDVKD. V gave up 0 bases and J gave up 8 bases; unmatched junction bases: 5. CDR3: CATSDLWDRGYHEQFF. The CDR3 DNA is TGTGCCACCAGTGATTTGTGGGACAGGGGGTATCATGAGCAGTTCTTC.

The V and J genes are TRBV6-2 or TRBV6-3 and TRBJ1-6; 9 bases are shared with TRBD1. Germline CDR1 and CDR2: MNHEY and SVGEGT. V was pared by 5 bases and J by 2 bases, with 4 bases of the junction left unmatched. The CDR3 sequence is 16 residues long. The CDR3 protein is CASSRDRATYNSPLHF. The DNA of the CDR3 is TGTGCCAGCAGTCGGGACAGGGCAACCTATAATTCACCCCTCCACTTT.

CDR3 sequence: CASSFLAGVNNEQFF. The CDR3 coding sequence is TGCGCCAGCAGCTTTCTAGCGGGGGTGAACAATGAGCAGTTCTTC. This sequence joins TRBV5-1 and TRBJ2-1; the match to TRBD2 covers 10 bases. V shed 2 bases, J shed 5 bases, and the junction held 4 bases outside the gene matches. This CDR3 has 15 amino acids. The V gene's germline CDR1 is SGHRS and CDR2 YFSETQ.

This clonotype was observed a few times. This sequence joins TRBV9 and TRBJ2-3, with TRBD2 identical over 7 bases. This CDR3 is built from 17 residues. V was pared by 0 bases and J by 5 bases, with 12 bases of the junction left unmatched. Looked up from germline, CDR1 is SGDLS and CDR2 is YYNGEE. CDR3: CASSVGASAGRGDTQYF. The CDR3 DNA follows: TGTGCCAGCAGCGTAGGGGCCTCAGCGGGGCGGGGAGATACGCAGTATTTT.

The chain couples TRBV7-9 to TRBJ2-7; TRBD1 or TRBD2 may be the D gene (6 bases each). This CDR3 comprises 14 residues. V lost 5 bases, J lost 7 bases, and 18 bases lay in between. Looked up from germline, CDR1 is SEHNR and CDR2 is FQNEAQ (reference sequence). As DNA, the CDR3 is TGTGCCAGCAGCCCCCTCTCGGGGGCTGGGGAGCAGTACTTC. Amino acids: CASSPLSGAGEQYF.

V usage is TRBV6-2 or TRBV6-3 and J usage is TRBJ2-7; D remains ambiguous. CDR1 is MNHEY, CDR2 SVGEGT, per germline. V was shortened by 0 bases and J by 6 bases, with 9 bases between the two germline ends. CDR3 size: 13 residues. In nucleotides, the CDR3 is TGTGCCAGCAGTTACTCGACGGATAGCGAGCAGTACTTC. As protein: CASSYSTDSEQYF.

V and J are TRBV30 and TRBJ1-1; D possibly corresponds to TRBD1 (5 bases). Trimming shortened V by 2 bases and J by 4 bases, and 11 bases separated the two germline ends. CDR1 is GTSNPN, CDR2 SVGIG, per germline (reference sequence). This CDR3 is built from 13 residues. The CDR3 coding sequence is TGTGCCTGGAGTCCCTCGGGGGGCACTGAAGCTTTCTTT. This translates into CAWSPSGGTEAFF.

The CDR3 DNA sequence: TGCGCCAGCAGCGCGGAGACTGGGGCCAACGTCCTGACTTTC. It yields the protein CASSAETGANVLTF. The chain employs TRBV5-1 and TRBJ2-6; D is uncertain. Germline V gene data show CDR1 as SGHRS and CDR2 as YFSETQ. This CDR3 has 14 residues. The ends were cut back, 4 bases at V and 2 bases at J, with 7 bases in the middle.

This clonotype has ten or more counts. The rearrangement joins TRBV27 to TRBJ2-5, with D possibly matching TRBD1 (6 bases). V lost 2 bases and J lost 5, with 9 bases in between. This CDR3 region has 13 residues. Germline V gene sequence: CDR1 MNHEY, CDR2 SMNVEV (reference sequence). The CDR3 here is CASSLHRAETQYF. The DNA for the CDR3 is TGTGCCAGCAGTTTACACAGGGCTGAGACCCAGTACTTC.

This clonotype was seen repeatedly, ten times or more. The rearrangement links TRBV20-1 to TRBJ2-1; TRBD2 matches 14 bases. V dropped 0 bases and J dropped 6; count of bases not matched to a gene: 4. CDR1 is DFQATT, CDR2 SNEGSKA, per germline (reference sequence). The CDR3 length is 16 residues. In DNA form, the CDR3 reads TGCAGTGCTAGAGATCCGACTAGCGGGAGGGTCAATGAGCAGTTCTTC. Translating gives CSARDPTSGRVNEQFF.

This clonotype was observed a handful of times. The chain carries TRBV10-3 and TRBJ1-1, with 8 bases lining up with TRBD1. Germline CDR1 and CDR2: ENHRY and SYGVKD. This CDR3 contains 15 residues. J was trimmed by 2 bases and V by 7 bases; bases with no gene match: 9. This chain's CDR3 is CAITPTGAINTEAFF. Here the CDR3 DNA reads TGTGCCATCACTCCGACAGGGGCGATTAACACTGAAGCTTTCTTT.

This clonotype was detected ten times or more. V usage is TRBV9 and J usage is TRBJ2-1, with 9 bases lining up with TRBD2. The germline V gene encodes CDR1 SGDLS and CDR2 YYNGEE. V gave up 4 bases and J gave up 6 bases; unmatched junction bases: 17. This CDR3 comprises 18 residues. CDR3 nucleotide sequence: TGTGCCAGCAGCCCCCGGGACAGTAGGACTAGCGTTCGCAATGAGCAGTTCTTC. Its translation is CASSPRDSRTSVRNEQFF.

The chain is built from TRBV27 and TRBJ1-5; D is uncertain. Trimming left V 6 bases short and J 6 bases short, with 12 bases between. Germline CDR1 and CDR2: MNHEY and SMNVEV (reference sequence). The CDR3 contains 13 residues. The CDR3 DNA is TGTGCCAGCAGCTGGGTGGGATCTCAGCCCCAGCATTTT. Translated: CASSWVGSQPQHF.

This clonotype was picked up many times. This chain links TRBV7-2 with TRBJ2-5, with D tentatively TRBD2 (5 bases). CDR1 SGHTA and CDR2 FQGNSA come from the germline V gene. Trimming removed 1 base from V and 5 bases from J, with 14 bases in between. This CDR3 spans 15 amino acids. As DNA, the CDR3 is TGTGCCAGCAGCTTAGGTTCTAGCAGGTCGGAGACCCAGTACTTC. Encoded protein: CASSLGSSRSETQYF. The whole variable domain, filled in from reference TRBV7-2 and TRBJ2-5, reads GAGVSQSPSNKVTEKGKDVELRCDPISGHTALYWYRQSLGQGLEFLIYFQGNSAPDKSGLPSDRFSAERTGGSVSTLTIQRTQQEDSAVYLCASSLGSSRSETQYFGPGTRLLVL.

The rearrangement uses TRBV5-1 and TRBJ1-2, with D possibly matching TRBD1 (6 bases). Germline CDR1 SGHRS, CDR2 YFSETQ. There are 14 residues in the CDR3. The V end lost 4 bases, the J end lost 7 bases, and 17 bases lay between the germline ends. CDR3 sequence reads: CASSQDRIYGGYTF. The CDR3 bases are TGCGCCAGCAGCCAAGACAGGATCTATGGTGGCTACACCTTC.

This clonotype was recorded many times. The chain has TRBV28 and TRBJ2-1, with D maybe TRBD1 (6 bases). Looked up from germline, CDR1 is MDHEN and CDR2 is SYDVKM. V gave up 8 bases and J gave up 7 bases, with 39 bases separating them. The CDR3 sequence is 21 residues long. Written as DNA, the CDR3 is TGTGCCAGCCTTAGGAGCATAAGACAGGCATCCCTGGGAGACTCGGGTAATGAGCAGTTCTTC. Translation gives CASLRSIRQASLGDSGNEQFF.

This chain joins TRBV4-1 and TRBJ2-2; a possible D gene is TRBD2 (5 bases). The CDR3 spans 16 residues. The V end lost 4 bases, the J end lost 0 bases, and 12 bases lay between the germline ends. CDR1 and CDR2 from the germline V gene are MGHRA and YSYEKL. The CDR3 nucleotides are TGCGCCAGCAGCCTAAGCGGTAGAACGAACACCGGGGAGCTGTTTTTT. Encoded protein: CASSLSGRTNTGELFF.

V gene TRBV3-1 combines with J gene TRBJ2-7, with 14 bases aligning to TRBD2. This CDR3 contains 21 residues. The V gene end was trimmed by 4 bases and the J gene end by 1 base; junction bases not matched to a gene: 18. Germline V gives CDR1 LGHDT, CDR2 YNNKEL (reference sequence). CDR3 sequence (DNA): TGTGCCAGCAGCCCAAGACTGGGACTAGCGGGAGCGATGGGAGGATCCTACGAGCAGTACTTC. This sequence encodes CASSPRLGLAGAMGGSYEQYF.

In its sample, this clonotype was seen many times. V and J are TRBV30 and TRBJ1-1; D gene unclear. The CDR3 has 12 amino acids. Germline CDR1 GTSNPN, CDR2 SVGIG (reference sequence). V gave up 4 bases and J gave up 8 bases, with 14 bases separating them. CDR3 region: CAWKRRKIEAFF. CDR3 nucleotides: TGTGCCTGGAAGAGGCGAAAGATCGAAGCTTTCTTT.

This clonotype was picked up many times. This chain links TRBV27 with TRBJ1-2; 12 positions match TRBD1. The ends lost 9 bases at V and 4 bases at J; junction bases unmatched: 9. This CDR3 contains 15 residues. CDR1 and CDR2 (germline): MNHEY, SMNVEV (reference sequence). The CDR3 region has the DNA TGTGCCAGACGGGACAGGGGGCTGCCCCTCTATGGCTACACCTTC. Residues: CARRDRGLPLYGYTF.

The chain combines TRBV24-1 with TRBJ2-1, with 8 bases matching TRBD2. The CDR3 runs 17 residues. In germline, CDR1 is KGHDR, CDR2 SFDVKD. V was clipped by 2 bases and J by 8 bases; unmatched bases: 13. Here the CDR3 DNA reads TGTGCCACCAGTGATTCGACCGATTACGGGAGGGCCGATGAGCAGTTCTTC. Amino acid sequence: CATSDSTDYGRADEQFF.